This T cell receptor beta chain was sequenced for a study of cytomegalovirus exposure and HLA in healthy donors. Study at large: Of about 390 genotyped donors, roughly 80% grouped in the Caucasian-associated ancestry cluster. Overall study findings and caveats: Later work associated more than 15,000 TCR beta sequences with HLA alleles at 0.05 false discovery rate. Analyzed later, most CMV-associated TCR beta chains appeared HLA-restricted. Most subjects had HLA-A and HLA-B alleles reportedly predicted accurately by TCR beta sequences.

Germline values: CDR1 LGHNA, CDR2 YNFKEQ. CDR3 length: 18 amino acids. Trimming cost V 1 base and J 3 bases, with 16 bases left between them. In the case of this clone: The antigen is undetermined.

Use of 60 Vbeta and 13 Jbeta primers characterized the PCR. Some clones are missing from TCRdb's copy, which holds only in-frame ones; the method was immunoSEQ multiplex PCR. The table records some 140,000 clones, 75% to 85% of them present only once. The chain carries TRBV4-2 and TRBJ2-6; a possible D gene is TRBD2 (7 bases). The TCR sequence derives from a female donor in good health and CMV-seropositive. The specimen was PBMCs. In nucleotides, the CDR3 is TGTGCCAGCAGCCAAGTACGAGGGGGGGCTTTTGGGGCCAACGTCCTGACTTTC. Its translation: CASSQVRGGAFGANVLTF.